This TCR beta chain came from a study of cytomegalovirus exposure and HLA in healthy donors. This clone showed up just a few times. Researchers ran the PCR with 60 Vbeta and 13 Jbeta primers. Assay: immunoSEQ multiplex PCR; the TCRdb copy retains only in-frame clones and omits some. Seen here are around 190,000 clones, 79% observed once, and the top ten hold under 0.75%. The CDR3 contains 14 residues. V was pared by 2 bases and J by 0 bases, with 6 bases between. Germline V gives CDR1 SGHRS, CDR2 YFSETQ. The sequence derives from a woman aged 40 to 49 in good health and CMV-seronegative. The sequenced sample consisted of PBMCs. The chain is built from TRBV5-1 and TRBJ2-1; D is unclear. The CDR3 coding sequence is TGCGCCAGCAGCTTACGCGCCTCCTACAATGAGCAGTTCTTC. This gives the protein CASSLRASYNEQFF.